These 2 T cell receptor beta chains originate from one sample sequenced in a study of blood T cell repertoires in COVID-19 (dated by TCRdb to 2020 to 2022). Libraries were built with the immunoSEQ multiplex PCR assay. This is the immuneACCESS table as TCRdb keeps it, with only in-frame sequences that have V and J called. A part of the clones is gone; compared with another copy, unresolved V genes explain less than half, and the rest is unexplained. The sample contains about 180,000 clones, roughly 80% of them found a single time. The ten top clones hold roughly 1.4% of the sample. The sample was peripheral blood. These TCRs come from a human donor in a cohort sampled during active COVID-19.

The J gene is TRBJ1-6, the V gene TRBV7-9, with D hard to call. V lost 5 bases, J lost 8 bases, and 13 bases lay in between. Germline V lookup: CDR1 SEHNR, CDR2 FQNEAQ (reference sequence). CDR3 size: 14 residues. CDR3 region: CASSPGLSHSPLHF. CDR3 DNA sequence: TGTGCCAGCAGCCCAGGACTCAGTCATTCACCCCTCCACTTT.

The V call is TRBV28, the J call TRBJ2-1; D perhaps matches TRBD2 (5 bases). Germline CDR1 reads MDHEN; CDR2 reads SYDVKM. The CDR3 has 14 residues. Trimming left V 9 bases short and J 0 bases short, with 12 bases between. The CDR3 spells CASLGSSSYNEQFF. For the CDR3, the DNA is TGTGCCAGTTTGGGGAGTAGCTCCTACAATGAGCAGTTCTTC.